This T cell receptor beta chain appears in the sequencing data of a study of T cell responses to AZD1222 COVID-19 vaccine. For this clone: What it binds is unknown.

Trimming took off 8 bases at V and 8 bases at J, with 15 bases between the two ends. The CDR3 sequence is 13 residues long. The germline V gene encodes CDR1 MGHDK and CDR2 SYGVNS. Regarding the study as a whole: It should be noted that donors were predominantly white British and more often female, and clonal diversity was possibly underestimated.

Produced via immunoSEQ multiplex PCR; TCRdb's table is partial and in-frame only. The sample has 65,000 to 85,000 clones; about 88% are singletons. The sequence derives from an adult in good health. The V and J genes are TRBV25-1 and TRBJ1-4; a possible D gene is TRBD1 (6 bases). The source material was peripheral blood, sampled on day 0 of AZD1222 vaccination. The CDR3 here is CASRREGGEKLFF. The CDR3 nucleotides are TGTGCCAGCCGAAGGGAAGGGGGAGAAAAACTGTTTTTT.